Below, 20 T cell receptor beta chains from the same sample are listed, as sequenced in a study of regulatory T cells in long-lasting Graves disease. As for time point: persistent/refractory GD, antithyroid drugs over 5 years with positive TRAb. The TCR library was prepared using RNA isolated from PBMCs. The authors built TCR beta libraries using iRepertoire HTBI primers and Arm-PCR of CDR3 regions. TCRdb analysed the multiplex PCR reads with MiXCR anew, one entry per CDR3 protein. The sample contains some 470,000 distinct CDR3 sequences, about 22% of which appear only once. Sequences were derived from peripheral blood mononuclear cells (PBMCs), sampled when the disease was refractory, from a patient treated with antithyroid drugs. Receptor source: a female donor with Graves disease.

This clonotype was seen a few times. The chain carries TRBV7-2 and TRBJ2-7; TRBD1 might be the D (6 bases). The CDR3 totals 16 residues. Trimming took 5 bases from V and 2 from J, leaving 19 bases between them. The germline V gene has CDR1 SGHTA and CDR2 FQGNSA. The CDR3 bases are TGTGCCAGCAGCAACCCGGACAGTTTAACGGCCTACGAGCAGTACTTC. Its protein is CASSNPDSLTAYEQYF.

The rearrangement uses TRBV7-2 and TRBJ1-1; unclear D gene. The CDR3 has 13 residues. Deletions cut 1 base from V and 2 bases from J, with 5 bases between. The germline gives CDR1 SGHTA, CDR2 FQGNSA. The CDR3 DNA sequence: TGTGCCAGCAGCTTAGTAATTAACACTGAAGCTTTCTTT. As protein: CASSLVINTEAFF.

This clonotype has ten or more counts. The gene calls are TRBV12-3 or TRBV12-4 and TRBJ1-2, with TRBD1 identical over 9 bases. Unmatched junction bases numbered 10, after V lost 6 bases and J lost 8 bases. This CDR3 has 14 residues. The CDR3 coding sequence is TGTGCCAGCAGCCTCGCCCGGGACAGGGACGGCTACACCTTC. Its translation: CASSLARDRDGYTF.

The V and J genes are TRBV5-1 and TRBJ1-1; D remains ambiguous. CDR1 is SGHRS, CDR2 YFSETQ, per germline. CDR3 length: 12 residues. Between the trimmed V and J ends, which lost 5 bases and 4 bases, there was a span of 9 bases. The CDR3 DNA is TGCGCCAGCAGGAGGGCTCTCACTGAAGCTTTCTTT. This encodes CASRRALTEAFF.

V usage is TRBV2 and J usage is TRBJ2-7; D perhaps matches TRBD1 (6 bases). In germline, CDR1 is SNHLY, CDR2 FYNNEI. Trimming pared 7 bases from V and 0 bases from J, leaving 13 bases between. The CDR3 has 14 amino acids. The CDR3 spells CASMKTGSSYEQYF. CDR3 nucleotides: TGTGCCAGCATGAAGACAGGAAGCTCCTACGAGCAGTACTTC. Combining the CDR3 with reference TRBV2 and TRBJ2-7 gives the whole variable domain EPEVTQTPSHQVTQMGQEVILRCVPISNHLYFYWYRQILGQKVEFLVSFYNNEISEKSEIFDDQFSVERPDGSNFTLKIRSTKLEDSAMYFCASMKTGSSYEQYFGPGTRLTVT.

The V call is TRBV4-1, the J call TRBJ2-7, with D possibly being TRBD2 (5 bases). The CDR3 is 15 amino acids. Germline assignment: CDR1 MGHRA and CDR2 YSYEKL. V lost 0 bases, J lost 5 bases, and 14 bases lay in between. The CDR3 sequence: CASSQERSSGNEQYF. For the CDR3, the DNA is TGCGCCAGCAGCCAAGAAAGGAGCTCGGGGAACGAGCAGTACTTC.

This clonotype has only a few counts. The chain recombines TRBV20-1 with TRBJ2-5; possible D gene TRBD2, 5 bases. CDR3 length: 15 residues. V was clipped by 3 bases and J by 2 bases, with 16 bases between them. The germline V gene has CDR1 DFQATT and CDR2 SNEGSKA (reference sequence). The CDR3 is CSARWLANIQETQYF. The CDR3 nucleotides read TGCAGTGCTAGGTGGCTAGCCAATATACAAGAGACCCAGTACTTC.

This clonotype was counted ten times or more. V and J are TRBV7-9 and TRBJ1-2; 12 positions match TRBD1. Trimming at V came to 7 bases and at J to 2 bases, leaving 11 bases not matched to a gene. Germline lookup yields CDR1 SEHNR and CDR2 FQNEAQ (reference sequence). The CDR3 is 17 amino acids. CDR3 sequence: CASKIPGQGARNYGYTF. The CDR3 DNA reads TGTGCCAGCAAGATACCGGGACAGGGGGCGCGGAACTATGGCTACACCTTC.

The table lists this clonotype with a count of one. The chain is built from TRBV19 and TRBJ2-7, with D possibly TRBD2 on 6 matching bases. CDR3 size: 17 residues. Germline V CDR1 and CDR2: LNHDA, SQIVND (reference sequence). Trimming cost V 10 bases and J 9 bases, with 34 bases left between them. This CDR3 reads CATSTSRPGAKSWGQYF. As DNA, the CDR3 is TGTGCCACCTCAACCTCCAGACCGGGAGCGAAATCGTGGGGGCAGTACTTC. The full variable domain, rest sourced from reference TRBV19 and TRBJ2-7, is DGGITQSPKYLFRKEGQNVTLSCEQNLNHDAMYWYRQDPGQGLRLIYYSQIVNDFQKGDIAEGYSVSREKKESFPLTVTSAQKNPTAFYLCATSTSRPGAKSWGQYFGPGTRLTVT.

This clonotype appeared a few times. This rearrangement joins TRBV7-9 to TRBJ1-1; D not resolved. V was clipped by 2 bases and J by 3 bases, with 10 bases between them. Looked up from germline, CDR1 is SEHNR and CDR2 is FQNEAQ (reference sequence). This CDR3 has 14 amino acids. The CDR3 is CASSLTGGHTEAFF. The CDR3, as DNA: TGTGCCAGCAGCTTAACGGGCGGCCACACTGAAGCTTTCTTT.

V usage is TRBV5-1 and J usage is TRBJ1-2, with D perhaps matching TRBD1 (5 bases). CDR3 length: 14 residues. The ends were cut back, 7 bases at V and 5 bases at J, with 18 bases in the middle. Germline V gene sequence: CDR1 SGHRS, CDR2 YFSETQ. In nucleotides, the CDR3 is TGCGCCAGCGGAGAGGGGATACTGATATATGGCTACACCTTC. Its translation: CASGEGILIYGYTF.

There are many counts of this clonotype. This chain joins TRBV20-1 and TRBJ2-7, with a weak D call TRBD2 (7 bases). V was pared by 1 base and J by 6 bases, with 19 bases between. The germline CDR1 and CDR2 sequences are DFQATT and SNEGSKA (reference sequence). CDR3 length: 15 residues. CDR3 protein: CSARGVAGAIGEQYF. The DNA for the CDR3 is TGCAGTGCTAGAGGAGTGGCGGGGGCGATAGGCGAGCAGTACTTC.

The chain carries TRBV3-1 and TRBJ1-6; perhaps TRBD1 as D (6 bases). Germline V gene sequence: CDR1 LGHDT, CDR2 YNNKEL (reference sequence). Trimming stripped 0 bases from V and 3 bases from J, with 6 bases between. There are 15 residues in the CDR3. The CDR3 DNA is TGTGCCAGCAGCCAAGACAGGGGCTATAATTCACCCCTCCACTTT. Residues: CASSQDRGYNSPLHF.

This clonotype occurred a few times. V is TRBV2 and J is TRBJ2-3; 7 bases are a match to TRBD2. The germline CDR1 and CDR2 sequences are SNHLY and FYNNEI. The CDR3 is 14 residues long. J lost 2 bases, V lost 4 bases, and 3 bases had no gene match. The CDR3 sequence is CASSGTSDTDTQYF. CDR3 nucleotides: TGTGCCAGCAGTGGTACTAGCGACACAGATACGCAGTATTTT.

This clonotype has ten or more counts. The V and J genes are TRBV7-6 and TRBJ1-1; no clear D. The germline gives CDR1 SGHVS, CDR2 FNYEAQ. Trimming took 0 bases from V and 0 from J, leaving 8 bases between them. CDR3 length equals 15 residues. The CDR3 DNA is TGTGCCAGCAGCTTAGCGGCTTACCTGAACACTGAAGCTTTCTTT. Translation gives CASSLAAYLNTEAFF. The entire variable domain, with the rest obtained from reference TRBV7-6 and TRBJ1-1, is as follows: GAGVSQSPRYKVTKRGQDVALRCDPISGHVSLYWYRQALGQGPEFLTYFNYEAQQDKSGLPNDRFSAERPEGSISTLTIQRTEQRDSAMYRCASSLAAYLNTEAFFGQGTRLTVV.

Many counts were recorded for this clonotype. The chain has TRBV5-5 and TRBJ1-4, with a tentative D call TRBD1 (5 bases). V was shortened by 2 bases and J by 7 bases, with 15 bases between the two germline ends. Germline CDR1 SGHKS, CDR2 YYEKEE (reference sequence). CDR3 length: 15 residues. Written as DNA, the CDR3 is TGTGCCAGCAGCTTTATGGGGACTGGGGGTGAAAAACTGTTTTTT. Translation: CASSFMGTGGEKLFF.

This clonotype was detected many times. This chain joins TRBV28 and TRBJ1-1; D remains unclear. V lost 8 bases, J lost 1 base, and 8 bases lay in between. Per germline, CDR1 MDHEN and CDR2 SYDVKM. The CDR3 spans 12 residues. CDR3 region: CASAGGNTEAFF. The DNA of the CDR3 is TGTGCCAGCGCGGGAGGGAACACTGAAGCTTTCTTT.

Many counts were recorded for this clonotype. The V and J genes are TRBV27 and TRBJ2-5; D might be TRBD1 or TRBD2, each matching 5 bases. Trimming removed 5 bases at V and 2 bases at J, with 24 bases between. CDR1 and CDR2 (germline): MNHEY, SMNVEV (reference sequence). The CDR3 spans 18 residues. CDR3 region: CASSVSPLGTEEQETQYF. DNA of the CDR3: TGTGCCAGCAGTGTCTCGCCCCTGGGGACCGAGGAGCAAGAGACCCAGTACTTC.

The rearrangement joins TRBV28 to TRBJ1-6, with D perhaps TRBD1 (5 bases). V was shortened by 1 base and J by 7 bases, with 11 bases between the two germline ends. The CDR3 is 15 residues long. Per the germline V gene, CDR1 is MDHEN and CDR2 is SYDVKM. The CDR3 nucleotides read TGTGCCAGCAGTTTATCTGGGACGGCGAATTCACCCCTCCACTTT. Protein product: CASSLSGTANSPLHF.

This clonotype was recorded at least ten times. The chain combines TRBV11-2 with TRBJ1-4, with 10 nucleotides matching TRBD1. The trim removed 5 bases at V and 8 bases at J, leaving 5 bases unmatched. The CDR3 extends over 14 amino acids. Looked up from germline, CDR1 is SGHAT and CDR2 is FQNNGV. Here the CDR3 DNA reads TGTGCCAGCAGCAGACAGGGGGCAGGGGAAAAACTGTTTTTT. It is translated as CASSRQGAGEKLFF.